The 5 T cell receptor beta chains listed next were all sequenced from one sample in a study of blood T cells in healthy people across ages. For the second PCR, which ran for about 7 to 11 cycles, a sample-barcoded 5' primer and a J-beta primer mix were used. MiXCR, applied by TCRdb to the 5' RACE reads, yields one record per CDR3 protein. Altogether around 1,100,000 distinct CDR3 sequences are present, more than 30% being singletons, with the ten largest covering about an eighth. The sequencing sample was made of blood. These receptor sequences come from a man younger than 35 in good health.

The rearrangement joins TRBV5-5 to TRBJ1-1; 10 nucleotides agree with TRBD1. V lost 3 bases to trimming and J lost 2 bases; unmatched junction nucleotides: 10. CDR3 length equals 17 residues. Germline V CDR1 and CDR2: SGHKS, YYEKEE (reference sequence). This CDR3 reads CASSYQDRGMVNTEAFF. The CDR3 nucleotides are TGTGCCAGCAGCTACCAGGACAGGGGGATGGTTAACACTGAAGCTTTCTTT.

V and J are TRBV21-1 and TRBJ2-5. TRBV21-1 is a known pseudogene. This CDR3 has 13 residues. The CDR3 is CASSRLSRRTQYF. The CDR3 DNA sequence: TGTGCCAGCAGCAGACTGAGTCGGCGGACCCAGTACTTC.

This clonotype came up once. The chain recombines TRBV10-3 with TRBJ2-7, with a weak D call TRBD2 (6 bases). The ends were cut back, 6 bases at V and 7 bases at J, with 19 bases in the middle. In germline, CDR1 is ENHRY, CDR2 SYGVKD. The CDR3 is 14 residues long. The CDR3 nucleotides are TGTGCCATCAGCGGAGCGGGTGACTACAATGAGCAGTACTTC. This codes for CAISGAGDYNEQYF.

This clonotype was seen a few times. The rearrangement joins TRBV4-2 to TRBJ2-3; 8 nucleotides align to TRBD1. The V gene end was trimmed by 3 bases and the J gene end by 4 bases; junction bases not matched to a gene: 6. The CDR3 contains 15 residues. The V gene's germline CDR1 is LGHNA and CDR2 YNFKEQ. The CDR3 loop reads CASSHLDRDADTQYF. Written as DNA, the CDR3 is TGTGCCAGCAGCCACTTGGACAGGGATGCAGATACGCAGTATTTT.

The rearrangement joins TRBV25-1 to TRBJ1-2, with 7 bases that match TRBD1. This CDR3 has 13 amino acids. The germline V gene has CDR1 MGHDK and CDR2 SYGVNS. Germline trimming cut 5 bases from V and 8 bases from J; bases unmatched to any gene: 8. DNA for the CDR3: TGTGCCAGCAGTACCCCGACAGGGTACGGCTACACCTTC. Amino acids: CASSTPTGYGYTF.